This entry lists 31 T cell receptor beta chains sequenced from one sample in a study of T-cell reconstitution after alpha-beta-depleted transplantation in children. Molecular barcoding with unique molecular identifiers was used for the TCRbeta library. Each CDR3 protein gets one entry after TCRdb re-called the PCR reads with MiXCR. This table holds about 610,000 distinct CDR3 sequences, under 12% found once. Sequenced material: PBMCs from the stem cell graft donor, taken from the stem cell graft. The receptors here all came from a human donor who donated a stem cell graft to a child with acute myeloid leukemia.

V is TRBV7-9 and J is TRBJ2-2; D is possibly TRBD2 (5 bases). Trimming took off 5 bases at V and 8 bases at J, with 15 bases between the two ends. Germline values: CDR1 SEHNR, CDR2 FQNEAQ (reference sequence). CDR3 length equals 14 residues. The CDR3 DNA is TGTGCCAGCAGCCTAGACTCCCCGGGGGGGGAGCTGTTTTTT. Its translation: CASSLDSPGGELFF.

This clonotype was seen more than once but under ten times. CDR3 loop: CASSVGPTVEGYTF. The CDR3 DNA sequence: TGTGCCAGCAGCGTAGGACCCACCGTTGAGGGCTACACCTTC. This chain connects TRBV9 to TRBJ1-2; no clear D gene. The CDR3 contains 14 residues. V was trimmed by 0 bases and J by 8 bases, leaving 14 bases between them. Germline lookup yields CDR1 SGDLS and CDR2 YYNGEE. Based on the CDR3 plus reference TRBV9 and TRBJ1-2, the full variable domain is DSGVTQTPKHLITATGQRVTLRCSPRSGDLSVYWYQQSLDQGLQFLIQYYNGEERAKGNILERFSAQQFPDLHSELNLSSLELGDSALYFCASSVGPTVEGYTFGSGTRLTVV.

The chain joins TRBV9 to TRBJ1-2, with TRBD1 identical over 7 bases. This CDR3 spans 13 amino acids. V was pared by 0 bases and J by 7 bases, with 3 bases of the junction left unmatched. Germline CDR1 reads SGDLS; CDR2 reads YYNGEE. The CDR3 DNA follows: TGTGCCAGCAGCGTAGAGGGGGCGAGTGGCTACACCTTC. Its translation: CASSVEGASGYTF. Full variable domain (missing parts from reference TRBV9 and TRBJ1-2): DSGVTQTPKHLITATGQRVTLRCSPRSGDLSVYWYQQSLDQGLQFLIQYYNGEERAKGNILERFSAQQFPDLHSELNLSSLELGDSALYFCASSVEGASGYTFGSGTRLTVV.

This clonotype has ten or more counts. CDR3 sequence: CASSPRGQASGDTQYF. The CDR3 DNA sequence: TGTGCCAGCTCACCAAGAGGACAGGCTTCAGGGGATACGCAGTATTTT. The J gene is TRBJ2-3, the V gene TRBV18; 7 positions agree with TRBD1. V was clipped by 2 bases and J by 6 bases; unmatched bases: 11. CDR3 length equals 16 residues. CDR1 and CDR2 (germline): KGHSH, LQKENI.

This clonotype was observed at least ten times. V is TRBV12-3 or TRBV12-4 and J is TRBJ1-5; possible D gene TRBD1, 6 bases. The CDR3 totals 15 residues. The germline V and J ends were trimmed by 6 bases and 0 bases, with 12 bases remaining between them. This CDR3 reads CASSTGQTSNQPQHF. CDR3 DNA: TGTGCCAGCAGCACCGGACAGACTAGCAATCAGCCCCAGCATTTT.

The chain couples TRBV6-1 to TRBJ2-7; 7 nucleotides align to TRBD2. V shed 9 bases, J shed 0 bases, and the junction held 8 bases outside the gene matches. Germline CDR1 reads MNHNS; CDR2 reads SASEGT. The CDR3 extends over 14 amino acids. CDR3 in amino acids: CASSFGTTSYEQYF. CDR3 coding DNA: TGTGCCAGTTCCTTCGGGACTACCTCCTACGAGCAGTACTTC.

V is TRBV4-2 and J is TRBJ1-2; 9 nucleotides line up with TRBD1. The junction had 7 bases not matched to a gene; V was cut back by 3 bases and J by 2 bases. The CDR3 runs 16 residues. Germline values: CDR1 LGHNA, CDR2 YNFKEQ. CDR3 amino acids: CASSQAGTGRNYGYTF. The CDR3 DNA is TGTGCCAGCAGCCAGGCCGGGACAGGGAGAAACTATGGCTACACCTTC.

In its sample, this clonotype was seen many times. The chain has TRBV9 and TRBJ2-1; no clear D gene. CDR1 and CDR2 (germline): SGDLS, YYNGEE. The CDR3 spans 13 residues. Trimming cost V 0 bases and J 7 bases, with 8 bases left between them. CDR3 nucleotide sequence: TGTGCCAGCAGCGTAGTCCCCCGGAATGAGCAGTTCTTC. It translates to CASSVVPRNEQFF.

This clonotype was found a few times. The missing conserved phenylalanine or tryptophan at the end of this CDR3 makes a read error likely. The limits of the CDR3 on the DNA are not certain, so only TCRdb's listed CDR3 is given. The V and J genes are TRBV21-1 and TRBJ2-7; the D segment call TRBD1 is taken from the table without a DNA check. TRBV21-1 is listed as a pseudogene. The CDR3 spans 10 residues, counting both ends. The CDR3 region is CASSSPSPDS.

This clonotype was counted only a few times. The chain recombines TRBV20-1 with TRBJ2-3; 9 nucleotides align to TRBD1. Per the germline V gene, CDR1 is DFQATT and CDR2 is SNEGSKA (reference sequence). There are 16 residues in the CDR3. The junction had 13 bases not matched to a gene; V was cut back by 6 bases and J by 3 bases. In DNA, the CDR3 is TGCAGTGCGCCCGATTCCAGACAGGGGGGGACAGATACGCAGTATTTT. Protein product: CSAPDSRQGGTDTQYF.

V is TRBV7-2 and J is TRBJ2-7, with 7 bases that match TRBD1. Germline assignment: CDR1 SGHTA and CDR2 FQGNSA. J gave up 5 bases and V 2 bases, and 9 bases lay outside the gene matches. CDR3 length: 15 residues. CDR3 DNA sequence: TGTGCCAGCAGCTTAAGGGGCAGGGGGAGCGACGAGCAGTACTTC. Translated, it gives CASSLRGRGSDEQYF.

This chain uses TRBV6-5 with TRBJ2-7; no definite D call. Trimming removed 0 bases from V and 0 bases from J, with 9 bases in between. CDR3 length equals 15 residues. Germline lookup yields CDR1 MNHEY and CDR2 SVGAGI. CDR3 DNA: TGTGCCAGCAGTTACTCGGCGGTGAGCTCCTACGAGCAGTACTTC. Translation: CASSYSAVSSYEQYF.

The sample holds a few counts of this clonotype. The V and J genes are TRBV29-1 and TRBJ1-1; D is undetermined. Germline V gene lookup returns CDR1 SQVTM and CDR2 ANQGSEA. The CDR3 totals 12 residues. The V end lost 4 bases, the J end lost 7 bases, and 13 bases lay between the germline ends. The CDR3 loop reads CSVGLTGGEAFF. Here the CDR3 DNA reads TGCAGCGTTGGACTCACGGGAGGTGAAGCTTTCTTT.

The rearrangement uses TRBV14 and TRBJ2-1; TRBD2 aligns across 9 bases. Trimming removed 7 bases from V and 3 bases from J; junction bases left unmatched: 13. Germline V gene data show CDR1 as SGHDN and CDR2 as FVKESK. This CDR3 spans 17 amino acids. DNA of the CDR3: TGTGCCAGCAACGCGGGAGGGCTACTTGGCGTCTACAATGAGCAGTTCTTC. Translated: CASNAGGLLGVYNEQFF.

The V call is TRBV24-1, the J call TRBJ2-7; the match to TRBD2 covers 11 bases. The CDR3 has 14 amino acids. J was trimmed by 3 bases and V by 5 bases; bases with no gene match: 2. The V gene's germline CDR1 is KGHDR and CDR2 SFDVKD. The CDR3 here is CATSASGRLYEQYF. Here the CDR3 DNA reads TGTGCCACCAGTGCTAGCGGGAGGCTCTACGAGCAGTACTTC.

This clonotype was observed many times. V and J are TRBV30 and TRBJ1-2, with D unclear. The V end was cut by 7 bases, the J end by 8 bases, with 14 bases between. CDR1 GTSNPN and CDR2 SVGIG come from the germline V gene (reference sequence). This CDR3 is built from 11 residues. The CDR3 nucleotides read TGTGCCTCGAGGATGGCGAGGGGCTACACCTTC. Its translation is CASRMARGYTF.

Only a few counts were recorded for this clonotype. The chain has TRBV27 and TRBJ1-2, with TRBD1 as a possible D gene (6 bases). The length of the CDR3 is 17 residues. V gave up 6 bases and J gave up 2 bases, with 22 bases separating them. CDR1 and CDR2 (germline): MNHEY, SMNVEV (reference sequence). The CDR3 DNA is TGTGCCAGCAGACAACCGGGTCTACAGGGCAGGAACTATGGCTACACCTTC. This encodes CASRQPGLQGRNYGYTF.

This clonotype was seen at least ten times. CDR3 DNA sequence: TGTGCCAGCAGCCGTCCGAGGGAGCGGGGCACAGATACGCAGTATTTT. Its protein product is CASSRPRERGTDTQYF. The chain joins TRBV6-1 to TRBJ2-3, with a tentative D call TRBD2 (6 bases). The V gene lost 6 bases and the J gene lost 1 base, with 17 bases spanning the gap. The germline CDR1 and CDR2 sequences are MNHNS and SASEGT. The CDR3 covers 16 residues.

The V and J genes are TRBV4-3 and TRBJ2-1; TRBD2 matches at 10 bases. The CDR3 loop spans 14 amino acids. The germline CDR1 and CDR2 sequences are LGHNA and YSLEER. The junction had 1 base not matched to a gene; V was cut back by 4 bases and J by 4 bases. The CDR3 protein is CASSRAGGYNEQFF. CDR3 sequence (DNA): TGCGCCAGCAGCCGAGCGGGAGGGTACAATGAGCAGTTCTTC.

Concerning this clonotype itself: This clone may be a read error of a much larger clone one base away. No conserved phenylalanine or tryptophan ends this CDR3, so it is likely a read error. This chain joins TRBV7-6 and TRBJ2-1, with 7 positions matching TRBD2. Trimming cost V 5 bases and J 7 bases; bases outside gene matches: 8. The CDR3 spans 14 residues. CDR1 SGHVS and CDR2 FNYEAQ come from the germline V gene. CDR3 protein: CASSLQRDRNEQFC. DNA of the CDR3: TGTGCCAGCAGCCTGCAGCGGGACCGAAATGAGCAGTTCTGC.

This clonotype showed up many times. The chain has TRBV20-1 and TRBJ2-7; 8 bases agree with TRBD2. Germline V gene lookup returns CDR1 DFQATT and CDR2 SNEGSKA (reference sequence). The CDR3 spans 14 residues. With 6 bases clipped from V and 4 bases from J, the junction kept 11 bases outside the gene matches. The CDR3 spells CSAKKREIGYEQYF. The CDR3 DNA reads as TGCAGTGCCAAAAAGCGGGAGATAGGGTACGAGCAGTACTTC.

As regards this clonotype: A clone one base away is much larger, so this may be a read error. This chain uses TRBV5-1 with TRBJ2-1; a possible D gene is TRBD1 (5 bases). Germline V gives CDR1 SGHRS, CDR2 YFSETQ. Deletions cut 4 bases from V and 6 bases from J, with 11 bases between. The CDR3 covers 13 residues. The CDR3 reads CASSPRVANEQFF. The CDR3 coding sequence is TGCGCCAGCAGCCCCAGGGTTGCCAATGAGCAGTTCTTC.

This clonotype occurred many times. This chain joins TRBV4-2 and TRBJ2-2; TRBD2 matches at 8 bases. Germline V gene lookup returns CDR1 LGHNA and CDR2 YNFKEQ. J was trimmed by 4 bases and V by 4 bases; bases with no gene match: 5. The CDR3 contains 15 residues. The CDR3 DNA reads as TGTGCCAGCAGCCTCATGACTAGCGCCACCGGGGAGCTGTTTTTT. It translates to CASSLMTSATGELFF.

In its sample, this clonotype was seen many times. V and J are TRBV29-1 and TRBJ2-3; TRBD1 aligns across 7 bases. The CDR3 has 13 residues. Germline V gives CDR1 SQVTM, CDR2 ANQGSEA. The V gene end was trimmed by 3 bases and the J gene end by 4 bases; junction bases not matched to a gene: 4. DNA of the CDR3: TGCAGCGTTGAGAAGGGGGCGCCAGATACGCAGTATTTT. This codes for CSVEKGAPDTQYF.

The CDR3 bases are TGTGCCAGCTGCCGGACTAGCGGCTACGAGCAGTACTTC. Amino acids: CASCRTSGYEQYF. This chain links TRBV12-3 or TRBV12-4 with TRBJ2-7; TRBD2 agrees at 10 bases. The trim removed 8 bases at V and 3 bases at J, leaving 4 bases unmatched. The CDR3 extends over 13 amino acids.

This clonotype was detected only a few times. The chain couples TRBV7-2 to TRBJ2-7; TRBD2 matches at 8 bases. The CDR3 length is 13 residues. CDR1 and CDR2 from the germline V gene are SGHTA and FQGNSA. J gave up 7 bases and V 1 base, and 3 bases lay outside the gene matches. CDR3: CASSLGLATEQYF. The CDR3 DNA is TGTGCCAGCAGCTTAGGACTAGCGACGGAGCAGTACTTC.

This clonotype was recorded a few times. A much bigger clone sits one base away, suggesting this may be a read error. This sequence joins TRBV12-3 or TRBV12-4 and TRBJ1-1; D uncertain. V lost 7 bases and J 3 bases, leaving 12 bases between the germline ends. This CDR3 has 13 residues. CDR3 in DNA: TGTGCCAGCACCCCCCAGGTGGACACTGAAGCTTTCTTT. Protein sequence: CASTPQVDTEAFF.

The V call is TRBV27, the J call TRBJ2-7; D might be TRBD2 (6 bases). Germline V CDR1 and CDR2: MNHEY, SMNVEV (reference sequence). The CDR3 runs to 14 residues. Trimming took off 4 bases at V and 7 bases at J, with 17 bases between the two ends. As DNA, the CDR3 is TGTGCCAGCAGTTCTCCCAGTGTAGGAGGGGAGCAGTACTTC. Encoded protein: CASSSPSVGGEQYF.

The genes are TRBV6-1 and TRBJ1-2, with TRBD1 matching over 7 bases. Germline V gene lookup returns CDR1 MNHNS and CDR2 SASEGT. This CDR3 comprises 14 residues. With 4 bases clipped from V and 1 base from J, the junction kept 3 bases outside the gene matches. CDR3 in DNA: TGTGCCAGCAGTGCCAGGGGGGTTAACTATGGCTACACCTTC. Its translation is CASSARGVNYGYTF.

This clonotype appeared many times. The chain combines TRBV5-1 with TRBJ2-7, with a tentative D call TRBD1 (6 bases). The V gene lost 4 bases and the J gene lost 6 bases, with 14 bases spanning the gap. The germline V gene has CDR1 SGHRS and CDR2 YFSETQ. The CDR3 has 13 residues. CDR3 protein: CASSHGSGAEQYF. For the CDR3, the DNA is TGCGCCAGCAGCCATGGGTCAGGGGCCGAGCAGTACTTC.

This clonotype was detected a few times. The chain has TRBV24-1 and TRBJ2-1, with 8 bases aligning to TRBD2. The germline V gene has CDR1 KGHDR and CDR2 SFDVKD. The CDR3 has 12 residues. V dropped 2 bases and J dropped 15; count of bases not matched to a gene: 5. As DNA, the CDR3 is TGTGCCACCAGTGATTCCGAGCGGGAGTGGTTCTTC. Protein sequence: CATSDSEREWFF.